This section outlines one TCR beta chain sequence together with its context. These data belong to a study of T cell changes during pregnancy in multiple sclerosis. Data came from immunoSEQ multiplex PCR; TCRdb stores just in-frame clones and leaves some out. The data contain about 70,000 clones, nearly 95% of them singletons. V lost 0 bases and J 6 bases, leaving 6 bases between the germline ends. The CDR3 has 13 amino acids. Germline CDR1 is MGHRA and CDR2 is YSYEKL. This clonotype originated in a female donor with multiple sclerosis, enrolled in a pregnancy study. This sequence joins TRBV4-1 and TRBJ1-5; no clear D. The sample was CD4+ T cells from peripheral blood mononuclear cells, taken after pregnancy. The CDR3 spells CASSQEIRQPQHF. In DNA, the CDR3 is TGCGCCAGCAGCCAAGAAATTCGTCAGCCCCAGCATTTT.